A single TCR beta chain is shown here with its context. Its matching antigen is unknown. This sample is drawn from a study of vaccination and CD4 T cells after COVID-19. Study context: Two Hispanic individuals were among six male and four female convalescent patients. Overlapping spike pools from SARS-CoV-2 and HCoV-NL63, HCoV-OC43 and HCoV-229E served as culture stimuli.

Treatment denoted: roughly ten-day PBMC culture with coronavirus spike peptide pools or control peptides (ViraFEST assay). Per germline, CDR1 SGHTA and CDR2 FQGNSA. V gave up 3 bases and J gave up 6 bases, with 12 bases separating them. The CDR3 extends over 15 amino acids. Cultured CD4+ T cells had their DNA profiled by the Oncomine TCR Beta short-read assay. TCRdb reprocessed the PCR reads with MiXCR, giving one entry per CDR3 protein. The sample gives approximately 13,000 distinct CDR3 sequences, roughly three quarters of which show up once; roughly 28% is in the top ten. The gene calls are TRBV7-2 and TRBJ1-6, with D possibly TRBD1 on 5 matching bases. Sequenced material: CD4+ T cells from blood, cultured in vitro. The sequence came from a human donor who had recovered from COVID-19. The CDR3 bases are TGTGCCAGCAGCTTTTCGACAGTTTCTAATTCACCCCTCCACTTT. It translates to CASSFSTVSNSPLHF.